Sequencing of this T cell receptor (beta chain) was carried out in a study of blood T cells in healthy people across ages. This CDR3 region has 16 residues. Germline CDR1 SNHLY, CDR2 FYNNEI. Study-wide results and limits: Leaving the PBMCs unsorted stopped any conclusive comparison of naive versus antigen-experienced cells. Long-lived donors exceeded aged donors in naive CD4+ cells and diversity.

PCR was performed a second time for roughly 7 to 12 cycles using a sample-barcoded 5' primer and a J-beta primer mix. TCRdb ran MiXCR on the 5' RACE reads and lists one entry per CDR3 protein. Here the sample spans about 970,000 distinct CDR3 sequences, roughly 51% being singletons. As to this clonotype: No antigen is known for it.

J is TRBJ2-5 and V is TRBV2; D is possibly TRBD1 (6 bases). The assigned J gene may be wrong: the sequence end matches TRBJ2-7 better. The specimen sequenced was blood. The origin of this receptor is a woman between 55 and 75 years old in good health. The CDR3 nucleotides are TGTGCCAGCAGTGAGGGAGTGGGGGCTAGGTCCGGCGAGCAGTACTTC. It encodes CASSEGVGARSGEQYF.